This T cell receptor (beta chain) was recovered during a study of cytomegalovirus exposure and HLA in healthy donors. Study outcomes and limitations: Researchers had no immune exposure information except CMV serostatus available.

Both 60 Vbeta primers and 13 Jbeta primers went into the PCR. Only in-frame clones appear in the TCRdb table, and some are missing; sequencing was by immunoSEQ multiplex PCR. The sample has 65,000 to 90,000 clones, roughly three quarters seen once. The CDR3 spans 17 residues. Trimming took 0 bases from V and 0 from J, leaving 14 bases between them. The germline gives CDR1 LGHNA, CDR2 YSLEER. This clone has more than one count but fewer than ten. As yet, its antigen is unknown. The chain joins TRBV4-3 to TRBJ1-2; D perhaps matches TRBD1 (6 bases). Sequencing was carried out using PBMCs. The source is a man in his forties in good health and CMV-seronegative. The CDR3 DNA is TGCGCCAGCAGCCAAGATTGGAGAGGGGGTGCTAACTATGGCTACACCTTC. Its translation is CASSQDWRGGANYGYTF.